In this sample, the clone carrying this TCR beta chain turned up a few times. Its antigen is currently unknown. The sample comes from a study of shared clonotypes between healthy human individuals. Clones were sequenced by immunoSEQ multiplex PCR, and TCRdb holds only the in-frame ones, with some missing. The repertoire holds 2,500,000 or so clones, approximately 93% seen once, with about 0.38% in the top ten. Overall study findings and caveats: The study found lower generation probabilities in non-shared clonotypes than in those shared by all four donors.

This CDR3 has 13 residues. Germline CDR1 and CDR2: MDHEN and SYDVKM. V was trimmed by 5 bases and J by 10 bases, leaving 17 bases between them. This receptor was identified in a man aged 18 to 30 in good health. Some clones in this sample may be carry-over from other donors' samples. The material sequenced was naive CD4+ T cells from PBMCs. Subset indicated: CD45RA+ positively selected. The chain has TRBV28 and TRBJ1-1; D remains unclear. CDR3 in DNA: TGTGCCAGCAGTATCCTATTGGACGTTGGAGCTTTCTTT. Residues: CASSILLDVGAFF.